Below are 5 T cell receptor beta chains sequenced from a single sample in a study of molecular identifiers for immune sequencing clone quantification. MiXCR, applied by TCRdb to the PCR reads, yields one record per CDR3 protein. The sample lists some 650,000 distinct CDR3 sequences, just under 20% occurring once. The sample taken for sequencing was naive CD8+ T cells from blood, with Jurkat cell RNA spiked in. Sample subset: FACS-sorted CD8+CD4-CCR7+CD45RA+ naive T cells. All receptors come from a human donor in good health. Some libraries in this study had Jurkat cell RNA spiked in.

In this sample, this clonotype turned up many times. The rearrangement joins TRBV12-5 to TRBJ2-7; possibly TRBD2 for D (6 bases). With 1 base removed from V and 3 bases from J, the gap between germline ends came to 7 bases. CDR1 is LGHNT, CDR2 FRNRAP, per germline. The CDR3 extends over 13 amino acids. The CDR3 DNA sequence: TGTGCTAGTGGTTTGGACGGGGGCTACGAGCAGTACTTC. Encoded protein: CASGLDGGYEQYF. Together with reference TRBV12-5 and TRBJ2-7, the CDR3 gives the full variable domain: DARVTQTPRHKVTEMGQEVTMRCQPILGHNTVFWYRQTMMQGLELLAYFRNRAPLDDSGMPKDRFSAEMPDATLATLKIQPSEPRDSAVYFCASGLDGGYEQYFGPGTRLTVT.

The V gene is TRBV4-3, the J gene TRBJ2-5; D is unresolved. The CDR3 spans 14 residues. Germline V gene sequence: CDR1 LGHNA, CDR2 YSLEER. The V end lost 1 base, the J end lost 1 base, and 7 bases lay between the germline ends. This CDR3 reads CASSQGLFQETQYF. Written as DNA, the CDR3 is TGCGCCAGCAGCCAAGGTCTTTTCCAAGAGACCCAGTACTTC.

The rearrangement links TRBV3-1 to TRBJ2-7, with a possible D match to TRBD1 (6 bases). Between the trimmed V and J ends, which lost 0 bases and 3 bases, there was a span of 18 bases. The CDR3 totals 17 residues. Germline V gene data show CDR1 as LGHDT and CDR2 as YNNKEL (reference sequence). CDR3 nucleotides: TGTGCCAGCAGCCAAGAGCATAAGTACGGGACACGCTACGAGCAGTACTTC. It specifies CASSQEHKYGTRYEQYF.

This clonotype came up many times. The chain joins TRBV7-9 to TRBJ1-5; TRBD1 agrees at 7 bases. The CDR3 has 16 amino acids. Per germline, CDR1 SEHNR and CDR2 FQNEAQ (reference sequence). The V gene end was trimmed by 1 base and the J gene end by 3 bases; junction bases not matched to a gene: 6. The CDR3 bases are TGTGCCAGCAGCTTAGGCGGGACAGATTACAATCAGCCCCAGCATTTT. It specifies CASSLGGTDYNQPQHF.

This clonotype was seen at least ten times. V usage is TRBV15 and J usage is TRBJ2-2; TRBD1 is a possible D gene (5 bases). V was pared by 0 bases and J by 1 base, with 15 bases between. From germline, CDR1 is LNHNV and CDR2 YYDKDF (reference sequence). This CDR3 contains 18 residues. The CDR3 sequence: CATSRDLGQLLNTGELFF. The DNA of the CDR3 is TGTGCCACCAGCAGAGATCTTGGACAACTCCTGAACACCGGGGAGCTGTTTTTT.